Each of the 31 T cell receptor beta chains below was sequenced from the same sample in a study of OX40 agonist ivuxolimab in advanced cancers. The method was immunoSEQ multiplex PCR; TCRdb's version includes in-frame clones alone and lacks a portion of them. Counted here are about 50,000 clones, approximately 86% occurring once; the ten biggest clones make up less than 2.5%. The source material was CD4+ or CD8+ T cells sorted from blood, sampled in a trial of the OX40 agonist ivuxolimab. Receptors were obtained from an adult with an advanced solid tumor such as melanoma, head and neck, liver or kidney cancer.

This clone came up once. This chain joins TRBV9 and TRBJ2-1; 12 bases are shared with TRBD2. Germline assignment: CDR1 SGDLS and CDR2 YYNGEE. The CDR3 is 15 residues long. V lost 5 bases to trimming and J lost 4 bases; unmatched junction nucleotides: 4. As DNA, the CDR3 is TGTGCCAGCAGACCGACTAGCGGGGGTTACAATGAGCAGTTCTTC. Translated: CASRPTSGGYNEQFF.

The chain is built from TRBV4-1 and TRBJ1-3; D not resolved. This CDR3 comprises 16 residues. V gave up 1 base and J gave up 0 bases, with 10 bases separating them. In germline, CDR1 is MGHRA, CDR2 YSYEKL. The CDR3 spells CASSQGRQSSGNTIYF. In nucleotides, the CDR3 is TGCGCCAGCAGCCAAGGTCGTCAGAGCTCTGGAAACACCATATATTTT.

The chain's CDR3 is CASSLIGSGGSGELFF. The CDR3 nucleotides are TGTGCCAGCAGCTTAATAGGAAGCGGGGGTTCCGGGGAGCTGTTTTTT. The genes are TRBV7-3 and TRBJ2-2; 8 bases map to TRBD2. Unmatched junction bases numbered 7, after V lost 1 base and J lost 6 bases. CDR1 and CDR2 (germline): SGHTA, FQGTGA. The CDR3 contains 16 residues. The full variable domain, rest sourced from reference TRBV7-3 and TRBJ2-2, is GAGVSQTPSNKVTEKGKYVELRCDPISGHTALYWYRQSLGQGPEFLIYFQGTGAADDSGLPNDRFFAVRPEGSVSTLKIQRTERGDSAVYLCASSLIGSGGSGELFFGEGSRLTVL.

The genes are TRBV10-1 and TRBJ2-7, with D unclear. CDR1 is WNHNN, CDR2 SYGVQD, per germline (reference sequence). Trimming removed 3 bases at V and 2 bases at J, with 5 bases between. This CDR3 comprises 12 residues. CDR3 nucleotide sequence: TGCGCCAGCAGTGACGAGCCCTACGAGCAGTACTTC. Translating gives CASSDEPYEQYF.

The rearrangement links TRBV5-1 to TRBJ1-4; no clear D gene. Germline assignment: CDR1 SGHRS and CDR2 YFSETQ. V shed 4 bases and J shed 5 bases, with 12 bases lying between them. The CDR3 runs to 14 residues. CDR3 amino acids: CASSLSAGNEKLFF. CDR3 coding DNA: TGCGCCAGCAGCCTGTCAGCGGGGAATGAAAAACTGTTTTTT.

The chain links TRBV30 to TRBJ2-3; D gene uncertain. CDR1 is GTSNPN and CDR2 is SVGIG in the germline V gene (reference sequence). Trimming took 3 bases from V and 0 from J, leaving 4 bases between them. This CDR3 contains 12 residues. In DNA form, the CDR3 reads TGTGCCTGGAGCCTTAGCACAGATACGCAGTATTTT. Protein product: CAWSLSTDTQYF.

The chain combines TRBV5-1 with TRBJ2-1, with TRBD2 as a possible D gene (5 bases). The CDR3 contains 18 residues. Germline-derived CDR1 and CDR2 are SGHRS and YFSETQ. V lost 1 base to trimming and J lost 2 bases, with 19 bases between them. The CDR3 reads CASSLRLVGVGTYNEQFF. DNA for the CDR3: TGCGCCAGCAGCTTGCGGCTGGTCGGGGTCGGGACCTACAATGAGCAGTTCTTC. The full variable domain, rest sourced from reference TRBV5-1 and TRBJ2-1, is KAGVTQTPRYLIKTRGQQVTLSCSPISGHRSVSWYQQTPGQGLQFLFEYFSETQRNKGNFPGRFSGRQFSNSRSEMNVSTLELGDSALYLCASSLRLVGVGTYNEQFFGPGTRLTVL.

This sequence joins TRBV5-1 and TRBJ2-2; D is perhaps TRBD1 or TRBD2 (5 bases each). The germline gives CDR1 SGHRS, CDR2 YFSETQ. This CDR3 contains 15 residues. V lost 5 bases and J 1 base, leaving 12 bases between the germline ends. The CDR3 sequence: CASRDGTVNTGELFF. Written as DNA, the CDR3 is TGCGCCAGCAGAGACGGGACGGTGAACACCGGGGAGCTGTTTTTT.

The chain joins TRBV5-1 to TRBJ2-2; the D gene is possibly TRBD2 (5 bases). V lost 4 bases to trimming and J lost 5 bases, with 12 bases between them. CDR1 is SGHRS and CDR2 is YFSETQ in the germline V gene. The CDR3 has 14 amino acids. The DNA for the CDR3 is TGCGCCAGCAGCATGAGTACGGGGACCGGGGAGCTGTTTTTT. The encoded protein is CASSMSTGTGELFF.

The chain combines TRBV5-1 with TRBJ2-7, with TRBD1 as a possible D gene (6 bases). This CDR3 region has 14 residues. Trimming left V 4 bases short and J 2 bases short, with 13 bases between. Per germline, CDR1 SGHRS and CDR2 YFSETQ. DNA of the CDR3: TGCGCCAGCAGCCTGAGAAGGACAGCCTACGAGCAGTACTTC. Translation gives CASSLRRTAYEQYF.

The table lists this clone with a few counts. V usage is TRBV2 and J usage is TRBJ1-1; D gene uncertain. There are 13 residues in the CDR3. CDR1 is SNHLY, CDR2 FYNNEI, per germline. The ends were cut back, 2 bases at V and 5 bases at J, with 9 bases in the middle. The CDR3 loop is CASSELGQTEAFF. The CDR3 nucleotides are TGTGCCAGCAGTGAACTCGGGCAGACTGAAGCTTTCTTT.

The chain recombines TRBV6-6 with TRBJ2-7; 7 bases are a match to TRBD2. Per the germline V gene, CDR1 is MNHNY and CDR2 is SVGAGI (reference sequence). V shed 8 bases and J 6 bases; nucleotides not matched to a gene: 10. The length of the CDR3 is 13 residues. The CDR3 DNA sequence: TGTGCCAGCTTAGCGGGTTCGTGGGGCGAGCAGTACTTC. Its translation is CASLAGSWGEQYF.

The J gene is TRBJ1-6, the V gene TRBV10-3; D perhaps matches TRBD1 (5 bases). V lost 6 bases and J lost 9, with 15 bases in between. Germline V gene sequence: CDR1 ENHRY, CDR2 SYGVKD. The CDR3 is 14 residues long. CDR3 residues: CAIRRDGQGSPLHF. The CDR3 DNA reads TGTGCCATCAGGAGGGACGGCCAGGGTTCACCCCTCCACTTT.

The rearrangement uses TRBV4-1 and TRBJ1-2, with D possibly matching TRBD1 (6 bases). The V end was cut by 3 bases, the J end by 3 bases, with 8 bases between. CDR1 is MGHRA and CDR2 is YSYEKL in the germline V gene. The CDR3 has 13 amino acids. CDR3 coding DNA: TGCGCCAGCAGCCAGAACAGGGACTATGGCTACACCTTC. Amino acid sequence: CASSQNRDYGYTF.

J is TRBJ2-5 and V is TRBV29-1; 10 bases are a match to TRBD1. The length of the CDR3 is 15 residues. V shed 4 bases and J 4 bases; nucleotides not matched to a gene: 9. Germline assignment: CDR1 SQVTM and CDR2 ANQGSEA. The CDR3 nucleotides read TGCAGCGTTGTCCCCGGGACAGGGGTTGGAGAGACCCAGTACTTC. Translation gives CSVVPGTGVGETQYF.

The chain links TRBV7-9 to TRBJ1-1, with TRBD1 identical over 10 bases. The CDR3 has 18 residues. Trimming removed 4 bases from V and 3 bases from J; junction bases left unmatched: 14. Germline-derived CDR1 and CDR2 are SEHNR and FQNEAQ (reference sequence). This CDR3 reads CASSSDRGIILEHTEAFF. The CDR3 DNA reads as TGTGCCAGCAGCTCGGACAGGGGGATAATCCTTGAACACACTGAAGCTTTCTTT.

V gene TRBV10-3 combines with J gene TRBJ1-2; tentatively, D is TRBD1 (6 bases). From germline, CDR1 is ENHRY and CDR2 SYGVKD. Between the trimmed V and J ends, which lost 7 bases and 3 bases, there was a span of 12 bases. CDR3 length: 13 amino acids. The CDR3 coding sequence is TGTGCCATCATAGACAGGAGGGACTATGGCTACACCTTC. This sequence encodes CAIIDRRDYGYTF.

The CDR3 reads CASSTLTSGRTDTQYF. Here the CDR3 DNA reads TGTGCCAGCAGCACTTTGACTAGCGGGAGGACAGATACGCAGTATTTT. V and J are TRBV4-2 and TRBJ2-3; 13 bases agree with TRBD2. Germline V CDR1 and CDR2: LGHNA, YNFKEQ. Trimming at V came to 5 bases and at J to 3 bases, leaving 5 bases not matched to a gene. The CDR3 has 16 residues.

V is TRBV18 and J is TRBJ2-5, with D maybe TRBD2 (6 bases). The germline gives CDR1 KGHSH, CDR2 LQKENI. The ends were cut back, 6 bases at V and 7 bases at J, with 21 bases in the middle. CDR3 length: 15 amino acids. CDR3 protein: CASSPGTQPRGTQYF. The CDR3 coding sequence is TGTGCCAGCTCTCCCGGGACTCAGCCAAGGGGGACCCAGTACTTC.

This chain uses TRBV5-1 with TRBJ1-4; perhaps TRBD1 as D (5 bases). This CDR3 is built from 15 residues. Germline values: CDR1 SGHRS, CDR2 YFSETQ. The V end lost 4 bases, the J end lost 4 bases, and 14 bases lay between the germline ends. The CDR3 DNA follows: TGCGCCAGCAGCGGCAGGGCCGCCAATAATGAAAAACTGTTTTTT. As protein: CASSGRAANNEKLFF.

This chain links TRBV11-3 with TRBJ2-1; 9 nucleotides match TRBD2. J was trimmed by 0 bases and V by 4 bases; bases with no gene match: 7. In germline, CDR1 is SGHNT, CDR2 YENEEA. The CDR3 runs to 17 residues. CDR3 amino acids: CASSSLAGSSSYNEQFF. The CDR3 bases are TGTGCCAGCAGCTCCCTAGCGGGATCGAGCTCCTACAATGAGCAGTTCTTC.

The chain joins TRBV7-2 to TRBJ2-5, with 11 nucleotides matching TRBD2. The CDR3 consists of 15 residues. Germline CDR1 and CDR2: SGHTA and FQGNSA. The junction had 7 bases not matched to a gene; V was cut back by 6 bases and J by 4 bases. The CDR3 DNA reads TGTGCCAGCAGAGTAGCGGGAGGGCCGGGAGAGACCCAGTACTTC. It encodes CASRVAGGPGETQYF.

The rearrangement joins TRBV6-5 to TRBJ2-3; unclear D gene. V lost 2 bases, J lost 1 base, and 4 bases lay in between. Germline CDR1 and CDR2: MNHEY and SVGAGI. The CDR3 contains 13 residues. CDR3 region: CASSYVGTDTQYF. The CDR3 nucleotides are TGTGCCAGCAGTTACGTGGGCACAGATACGCAGTATTTT.

V and J are TRBV27 and TRBJ2-6; D tentatively reads TRBD1 or TRBD2 (5 bases each). V dropped 5 bases and J dropped 2 bases, with 16 bases sitting between them. The V gene's germline CDR1 is MNHEY and CDR2 SMNVEV (reference sequence). This CDR3 comprises 17 residues. CDR3 in amino acids: CASSVPGAGPGANVLTF. DNA of the CDR3: TGTGCCAGCAGTGTCCCCGGGGCAGGGCCTGGGGCCAACGTCCTGACTTTC.

This chain connects TRBV5-4 to TRBJ1-5; D unclear. Germline V gene data show CDR1 as SGHNT and CDR2 as YYREEE (reference sequence). The CDR3 runs 13 residues. Trimming left V 0 bases short and J 4 bases short, with 5 bases between. The CDR3 sequence is CASSLGENQPQHF. As DNA, the CDR3 is TGTGCCAGCAGCTTGGGGGAAAATCAGCCCCAGCATTTT.

This sequence joins TRBV5-6 and TRBJ1-1; unclear D gene. In germline, CDR1 is SGHDT, CDR2 YYEEEE. Between the trimmed V and J ends, which lost 4 bases and 0 bases, there was a span of 13 bases. The CDR3 runs 15 residues. CDR3 nucleotides: TGTGCCAGCAGCAGACCGGGAATCATGAACACTGAAGCTTTCTTT. Its translation: CASSRPGIMNTEAFF.

This chain uses TRBV10-3 with TRBJ1-1; D may be TRBD1 (5 bases). V was trimmed by 4 bases and J by 3 bases, leaving 9 bases between them. There are 13 residues in the CDR3. Germline V gene sequence: CDR1 ENHRY, CDR2 SYGVKD. DNA for the CDR3: TGTGCCATCAGTGGGGGCCGCGACACTGAAGCTTTCTTT. Protein: CAISGGRDTEAFF.

This clone was recorded once. The chain employs TRBV28 and TRBJ1-6; TRBD1 might be the D (6 bases). With 5 bases removed from V and 10 bases from J, the gap between germline ends came to 9 bases. The CDR3 contains 12 residues. Germline assignment: CDR1 MDHEN and CDR2 SYDVKM. The chain's CDR3 is CASSLQGSPLHF. The CDR3 coding sequence is TGTGCCAGCAGTCTACAGGGATCACCCCTCCACTTT.

This CDR3 is CASSPNPEAYGYTF. CDR3 in DNA: TGCGCCAGCAGCCCAAACCCAGAAGCGTATGGCTACACCTTC. This rearrangement joins TRBV4-1 to TRBJ1-2, with D uncertain. The germline V gene has CDR1 MGHRA and CDR2 YSYEKL. The CDR3 runs to 14 residues. Deletions cut 4 bases from V and 5 bases from J, with 14 bases between.

The table lists this clone with a few counts. This chain joins TRBV2 and TRBJ1-1, with 9 bases matching TRBD1. CDR1 and CDR2 (germline): SNHLY, FYNNEI. J was trimmed by 4 bases and V by 6 bases; bases with no gene match: 12. This CDR3 spans 16 amino acids. Here the CDR3 DNA reads TGTGCCAGCAGCGTCCAAACAGGGGGCCTTAGCACTGAAGCTTTCTTT. This translates into CASSVQTGGLSTEAFF.

The rearrangement uses TRBV2 and TRBJ1-1; unclear D gene. The CDR3 contains 12 residues. Trimming shortened V by 4 bases and J by 3 bases, and 6 bases separated the two germline ends. Germline CDR1 is SNHLY and CDR2 is FYNNEI. CDR3 loop: CASSAKDTEAFF. CDR3 DNA: TGTGCCAGCAGTGCTAAGGACACTGAAGCTTTCTTT.